This T cell receptor (beta chain) was identified in a study of control samples from healthy donors and cancer patients (dated by TCRdb to 2018 to 2021). The library relied on the immunoSEQ multiplex PCR assay. This is the immuneACCESS table as TCRdb keeps it, with only in-frame sequences that have V and J called. A part of the clones is gone; compared with another copy, unresolved V genes explain less than half, and the rest is unexplained. Recorded for this sample are some 10,000 clones; approximately 90% of them occurred a single time. The top ten constitute 20% to 25% of the sample. V lost 8 bases and J lost 3 bases; the stretch between them is 11 bases long. CDR1 SNHLY and CDR2 FYNNEI are derived from the germline V gene. From the cysteine through the phenylalanine, the CDR3 covers 12 amino acids. Of the read, only the CDR3 DNA is kept; its 36 bases are in frame from base 1. About this clone itself: Its binding antigen is unknown. Base qualities are not provided; no much larger clone lies one nucleotide away.

The chain employs TRBV2 and TRBJ2-7, with the D segment possibly TRBD1 or TRBD2, each aligning over 5 bases. Specimen: PBMCs. This clonotype originated in a man aged 55 to 70 with colorectal cancer. The DNA reads as follows: TGTGCCAGCTGCCGGGACGGCTACGAGCAGTACTTC. This encodes CASCRDGYEQYF.